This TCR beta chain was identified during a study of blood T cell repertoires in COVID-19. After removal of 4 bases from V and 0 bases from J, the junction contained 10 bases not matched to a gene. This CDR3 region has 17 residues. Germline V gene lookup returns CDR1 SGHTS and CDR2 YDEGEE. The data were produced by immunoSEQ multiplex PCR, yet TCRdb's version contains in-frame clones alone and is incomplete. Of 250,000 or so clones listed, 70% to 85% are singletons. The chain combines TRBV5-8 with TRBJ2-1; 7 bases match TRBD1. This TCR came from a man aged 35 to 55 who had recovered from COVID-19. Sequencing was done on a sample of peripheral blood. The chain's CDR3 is CASSQGTVKSSYNEQFF. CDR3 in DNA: TGTGCCAGCAGCCAGGGGACAGTAAAGAGCTCCTACAATGAGCAGTTCTTC.